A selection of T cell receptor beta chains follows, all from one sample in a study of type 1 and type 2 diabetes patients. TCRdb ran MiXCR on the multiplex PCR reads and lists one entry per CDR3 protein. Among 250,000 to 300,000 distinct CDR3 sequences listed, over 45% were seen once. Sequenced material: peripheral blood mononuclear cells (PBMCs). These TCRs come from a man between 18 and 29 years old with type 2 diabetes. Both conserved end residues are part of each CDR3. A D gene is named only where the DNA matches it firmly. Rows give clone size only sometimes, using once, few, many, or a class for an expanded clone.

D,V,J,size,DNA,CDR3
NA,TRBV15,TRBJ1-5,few,TGTGCCACCGGGTTGGTGAATCAGCCCCAGCATTTT,CATGLVNQPQHF
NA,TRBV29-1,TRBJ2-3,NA,TGCAGCGTTCCCCAGGGGATCACAGATACGCAGTATTTT,CSVPQGITDTQYF
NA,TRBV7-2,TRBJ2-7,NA,TGTGCCAGCAACTCCTACGGTTACGAGCAGTACTTC,CASNSYGYEQYF
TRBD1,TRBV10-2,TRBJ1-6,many,TGCGCCAGCAGTGAGTCTCGACAGGGTCGTTCACCCCTCCACTTT,CASSESRQGRSPLHF
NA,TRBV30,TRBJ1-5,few,TGTGCCTGGAGTGTAGGAGAGGGTCAGCCCCAGCATTTT,CAWSVGEGQPQHF
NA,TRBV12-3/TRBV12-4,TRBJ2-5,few,TGTGCCAGCAGTTTCGCGGGAGAGACCCAGTACTTC,CASSFAGETQYF
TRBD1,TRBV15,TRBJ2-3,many,TGTGCCACCAGCAGAGCTACGGGACAGGGTGCAGATACGCAGTATTTT,CATSRATGQGADTQYF
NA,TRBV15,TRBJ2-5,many,TGTGCCACCAGCAGAGTGGGGGAGACCCAGTACTTC,CATSRVGETQYF
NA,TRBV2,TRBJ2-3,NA,TGTGCCAGCAGTGGGCGGGCCCCAGATACGCAGTATTTT,CASSGRAPDTQYF
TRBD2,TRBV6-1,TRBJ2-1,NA,TGTGCCAGCAGTGAAGAGCGGGGTAGCTACAATGAGCAGTTCTTC,CASSEERGSYNEQFF
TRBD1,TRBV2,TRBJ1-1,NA,TGTGCCAGCAGTGAAGCCCGCAGGGGGCGCGGGAACACTGAAGCTTTCTTT,CASSEARRGRGNTEAFF
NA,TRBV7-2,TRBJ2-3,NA,TGTGCCAGCAGCTTATTTGGCGGGGCCCCCGAATTCTATTTT,CASSLFGGAPEFYF
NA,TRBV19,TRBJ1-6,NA,TGTGCCAGTAGTATAGACAGGGACTCACCCCTCCACTTT,CASSIDRDSPLHF
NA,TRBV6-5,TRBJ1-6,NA,TGTGCCAGCAGTCGATGGACCGTGTATAATTCACCCCTCCACTTT,CASSRWTVYNSPLHF
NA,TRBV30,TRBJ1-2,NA,TGTGCCTGGCATCACCCGGACAAGGGAGCCCATAACTATGGCTACACCTTC,CAWHHPDKGAHNYGYTF
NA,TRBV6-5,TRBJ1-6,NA,TGTGCCAGCAGTTCCTGGTGGCATAATTCACCCCTCCACTTT,CASSSWWHNSPLHF
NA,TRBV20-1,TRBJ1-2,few,TGCAGTGCTAGAGTTCCCCGAGGTGGGTCACAAGCAGGCTACACCTTC,CSARVPRGGSQAGYTF
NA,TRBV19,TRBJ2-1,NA,TGTGCCAGTATTAGGGGTGATGAGCAGTTCTTC,CASIRGDEQFF
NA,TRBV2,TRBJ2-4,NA,TGTGCCAGCACCCCTTGGGAGCGGAACATTCAGTACTTC,CASTPWERNIQYF
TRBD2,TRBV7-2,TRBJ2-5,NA,TGTGCCAGCAGTTACGGGGGGGGCTTACAAGAGACCCAGTACTTC,CASSYGGGLQETQYF
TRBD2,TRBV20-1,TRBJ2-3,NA,TGCAGTGCTTACCCAGCGGGAGTCGCGGGCACAGATACGCAGTATTTT,CSAYPAGVAGTDTQYF
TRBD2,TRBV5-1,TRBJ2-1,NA,TGCGCCAGCAGCACCAGAGGACTAGCGGGGGGCAATGAGCAGTTCTTC,CASSTRGLAGGNEQFF
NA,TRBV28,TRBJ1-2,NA,TGTGCCAGCAGTTTTAAAGTCGGTGGAACTAACTATGGCTACACCTTC,CASSFKVGGTNYGYTF
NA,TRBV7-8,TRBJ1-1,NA,TGCGCCAGCAGCCGGGAACAAAACACTGAAGCTTTCTTT,CASSREQNTEAFF
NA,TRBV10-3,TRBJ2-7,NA,TGTGCCATCAAATTTGAAACCCGGGACAAGTCCTACGAGCAGTACTTC,CAIKFETRDKSYEQYF
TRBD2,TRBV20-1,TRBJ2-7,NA,TGCAGTGCTAGTGTAGCGGGAGGGCCCACCTACGAGCAGTACTTC,CSASVAGGPTYEQYF
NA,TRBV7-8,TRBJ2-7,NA,TGTGCCAGCAGCTTAGCGGGGGCCACGGGCGAGCAGTACTTC,CASSLAGATGEQYF
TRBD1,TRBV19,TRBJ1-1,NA,TGTGCCAGTAGTACTGCGGGACAGGGGAACACTGAAGCTTTCTTT,CASSTAGQGNTEAFF
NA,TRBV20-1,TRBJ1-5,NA,TGCAGTGCTAGAGGACAGGCGGATCAGCCCCAGCATTTT,CSARGQADQPQHF
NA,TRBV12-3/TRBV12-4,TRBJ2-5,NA,TGTGCCAGCAGTTTGCACGGGGGCCAAGAGACCCAGTACTTC,CASSLHGGQETQYF
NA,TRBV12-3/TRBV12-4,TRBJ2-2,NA,TGTGCCAGCAGCCCGGGGAACGGCGGGGAGCTGTTTTTT,CASSPGNGGELFF
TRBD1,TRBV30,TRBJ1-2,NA,TGTGCCTGGAGTGTGGGACAGGGTAGTTCCAACTATGGCTACACCTTC,CAWSVGQGSSNYGYTF
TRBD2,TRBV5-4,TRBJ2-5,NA,TGTGCCAGCAGCCCGCGGGAGGTCCGGGAGACCCAGTACTTC,CASSPREVRETQYF
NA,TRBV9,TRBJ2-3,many,TGTGCCAGCAGCGTAGCCCCGACCGGGGCCGGCACAGATACGCAGTATTTT,CASSVAPTGAGTDTQYF
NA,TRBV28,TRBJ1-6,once,TGTGCCAGCAGTTTTAGGCGAGGATATTCACCCCTCCACTTT,CASSFRRGYSPLHF
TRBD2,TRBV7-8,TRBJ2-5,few,TGTGCCAGCAGCTTAGGGTTTTCGAGCGGGGGCCTACAAGAGACCCAGTACTTC,CASSLGFSSGGLQETQYF
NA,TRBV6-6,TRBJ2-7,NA,TGTGCCAGCAGTTACTCGGACGTGTATGAGCAGTACTTC,CASSYSDVYEQYF
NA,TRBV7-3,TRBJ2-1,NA,TGTGCCAGCAGCTTAGTCATGGATGAGCAGTTCTTC,CASSLVMDEQFF
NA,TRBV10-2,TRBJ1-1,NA,TGCGCCAGCAGTGACAGGGGTGGCACTGAAGCTTTCTTT,CASSDRGGTEAFF
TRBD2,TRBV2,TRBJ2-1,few,TGTGCCAGCAGGTTACTAGCGGGAGACTCGAATGAGCAGTTCTTC,CASRLLAGDSNEQFF
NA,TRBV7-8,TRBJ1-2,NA,TGTGCCAGCAGCTTGGCGGGGGTGTACACCTTC,CASSLAGVYTF
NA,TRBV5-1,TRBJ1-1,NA,TGCGCCAGCAGCTTGGTCGAGGGGTTAAGACCTGAAGCTTTCTTT,CASSLVEGLRPEAFF
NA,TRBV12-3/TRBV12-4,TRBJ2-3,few,TGTGCCAGCAGTCTGGACAGTCCCGGGGGCACAGATACGCAGTATTTT,CASSLDSPGGTDTQYF
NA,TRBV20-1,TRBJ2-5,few,TGCAGTGCTAGGACGGAGGGGCCTAGTTTGGGAGAGACCCAGTACTTC,CSARTEGPSLGETQYF
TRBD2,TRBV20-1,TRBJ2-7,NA,TGCAGTGCTAGGGCGGGGGACGGGGTTCGCGAGCAGTACTTC,CSARAGDGVREQYF
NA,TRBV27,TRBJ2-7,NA,TGTGCCAGCAGTTCACAGACCCACGAGCAGTACTTC,CASSSQTHEQYF
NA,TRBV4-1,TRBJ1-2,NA,TGCGCCAGCAGCTTCCCCCCCGGCGGGGGGGCGTTTGGCTACACCTTC,CASSFPPGGGAFGYTF
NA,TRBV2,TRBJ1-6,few,TGTGCCAGCAGTGAGGTCGCTAATTCACCCCTCCACTTT,CASSEVANSPLHF
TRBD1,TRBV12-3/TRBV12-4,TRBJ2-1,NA,TGTGCCAGCAGCCCCTGGGACAGCGTAAGAGACAATGAGCAGTTCTTC,CASSPWDSVRDNEQFF
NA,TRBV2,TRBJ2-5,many,TGTGCCAGCAGTGATCAGGGGTTCGAGACCCAGTACTTC,CASSDQGFETQYF
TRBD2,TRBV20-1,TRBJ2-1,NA,TGCAGTGCTAGAGTCGGGACTAGTTGGTATGAGCAGTTCTTC,CSARVGTSWYEQFF
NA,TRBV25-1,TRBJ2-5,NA,TGTGCCAGCAGTGACCGCTCCGGAGGGCATGAAGAGACCCAGTACTTC,CASSDRSGGHEETQYF
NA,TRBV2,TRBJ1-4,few,TGTGCCAGCAATGGACAGTCGAGGAATGAAAAACTGTTTTTT,CASNGQSRNEKLFF